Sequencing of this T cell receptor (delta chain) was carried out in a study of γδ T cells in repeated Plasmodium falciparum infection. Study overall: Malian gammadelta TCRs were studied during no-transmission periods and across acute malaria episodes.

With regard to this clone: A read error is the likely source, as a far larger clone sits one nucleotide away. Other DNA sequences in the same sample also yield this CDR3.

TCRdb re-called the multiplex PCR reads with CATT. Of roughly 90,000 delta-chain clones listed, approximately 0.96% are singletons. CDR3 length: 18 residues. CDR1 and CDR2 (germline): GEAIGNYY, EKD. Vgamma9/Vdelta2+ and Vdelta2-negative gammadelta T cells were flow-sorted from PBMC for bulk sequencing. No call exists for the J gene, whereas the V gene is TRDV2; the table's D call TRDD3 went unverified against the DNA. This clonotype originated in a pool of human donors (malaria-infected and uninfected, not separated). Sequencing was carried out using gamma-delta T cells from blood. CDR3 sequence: CACDTAMLGDSSTDKLIF. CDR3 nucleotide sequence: TGTGCCTGTGACACCGCTATGCTGGGGGATAGTAGCACCGATAAACTAATCTTT.